This is a list of T cell receptor beta chains from one sample in a study of Ad26.COV2.S vaccination and SARS-CoV-2 variants. Data came from immunoSEQ multiplex PCR; TCRdb stores just in-frame clones and leaves some out. The sample lists fewer than 800,000 clones, more than 80% occurring once. This material consisted of peripheral blood, taken in a trial of Ad26.COV2.S vaccine versus placebo. These receptors were taken from a person between 18 and 60 years old who received the Ad26.COV2.S COVID-19 vaccine or a placebo. Both conserved end residues are part of each CDR3. The order of the fields is clone size, V gene, J gene, D gene, CDR3 protein, CDR3 DNA. D genes are given only for firm matches. Expanded clones get a size class; other rows say once, few or many, or leave the size out.

.	TRBV7-2	TRBJ2-4	TRBD1	CASSRDRLAKNIQYF	TGTGCCAGCAGCCGGGACAGATTAGCCAAAAACATTCAGTACTTC
.	TRBV14	TRBJ1-3	.	CASSQVPGNTIYF	TGTGCCAGCAGCCAAGTCCCCGGAAACACCATATATTTT
.	TRBV10-1	TRBJ1-1	.	CANKRMNTEAFF	TGCGCCAATAAGAGGATGAACACTGAAGCTTTCTTT
.	TRBV19	TRBJ2-1	.	CASNPADSYNEQFF	TGTGCCAGTAATCCGGCCGACAGTTACAATGAGCAGTTCTTC
.	TRBV7-2	TRBJ2-5	.	CASSPSTARVGETQYF	TGTGCCAGCAGCCCCTCGACAGCGCGGGTCGGTGAGACCCAGTACTTC
.	TRBV30	TRBJ1-4	.	CAGPAGEGINNEKLFF	TGTGCCGGGCCCGCGGGGGAAGGGATAAACAATGAAAAACTGTTTTTT
.	TRBV6-5	TRBJ2-7	TRBD2	CASTRTSGLSYEQYF	TGTGCCAGTACCAGGACTAGCGGCCTCTCCTACGAGCAGTACTTC
few	TRBV5-4	TRBJ2-7	TRBD1	CASSPGDRGVVYEQYF	TGTGCCAGCAGCCCCGGGGACAGGGGGGTTGTCTACGAGCAGTACTTC
.	TRBV7-2	TRBJ2-1	.	CASSSLGYNEQFF	TGTGCCAGCAGCTCCCTAGGGTACAATGAGCAGTTCTTC
.	TRBV27	TRBJ1-5	TRBD1	CASSTPGTGREPQHF	TGTGCCAGCAGTACCCCCGGGACAGGGAGAGAGCCCCAGCATTTT
.	TRBV13	TRBJ2-7	.	CASSLWGSFNEQYF	TGTGCCAGCAGCTTATGGGGGAGTTTCAACGAGCAGTACTTC
.	TRBV6-1	TRBJ1-1	.	CASSEATGHGAFF	TGTGCCAGCAGTGAAGCAACAGGGCACGGGGCTTTCTTT
.	TRBV7-8	TRBJ2-2	TRBD2	CASSSSSGSSAGELFF	TGTGCCAGCAGCTCTTCTAGCGGGAGTTCCGCCGGGGAGCTGTTTTTT
once	TRBV9	TRBJ2-3	.	CASSVISVDTQYF	TGTGCCAGCAGCGTGATTAGTGTAGATACGCAGTATTTT
.	TRBV18	TRBJ1-2	.	CASSPVETPNYGYTF	TGTGCCAGCTCACCAGTGGAGACTCCTAACTATGGCTACACCTTC
.	TRBV3-1/TRBV3-2	TRBJ2-7	TRBD1	CASRGRTGSYEQYF	TGTGCCAGCAGAGGCCGGACAGGGTCCTACGAGCAGTACTTC
.	TRBV10-1	TRBJ1-5	TRBD1	CASSGQGNQPQHF	TGCGCCAGCTCTGGACAGGGCAATCAGCCCCAGCATTTT
.	TRBV19	TRBJ2-5	.	CASSIGGGARETQYF	TGTGCCAGTAGTATCGGAGGGGGCGCACGGGAGACCCAGTACTTC